The source of this T cell receptor beta chain is a study of blood T cell repertoires in COVID-19. Whole-study context: The United States, Italy and Spain were the sources of the acute and convalescent COVID-19 samples.

Authors' analysis steps: It was from reference gene primer amplification that nucleated cell counts were estimated. Profiling relied on immunoSEQ multiplex PCR, and the TCRdb table lists in-frame clones only, not all of them. The V and J calls and clone size come from that table; D and trimming were worked out from the DNA. The sample yields tens of thousands of clones, about 89% seen once. The sequenced sample consisted of peripheral blood. This TCR was sampled from a man in his 60s with acute or convalescent COVID-19.

The CDR3 sequence is CAGQGGHYEQYF. CDR3 bases: TGTGCCGGGCAGGGGGGCCACTACGAGCAGTACTTC. V usage is TRBV6-5 and J usage is TRBJ2-7; TRBD1 might be the D (7 bases). V lost 11 bases, J lost 3 bases, and 14 bases lay in between. The germline gives CDR1 MNHEY, CDR2 SVGAGI. The CDR3 length is 12 residues.